This T cell receptor (beta chain) was recovered during a study of tumor and adjacent non-tumor tissue in lung cancer. On the study more broadly: The cohort had approximately 12 adenocarcinoma, 2 squamous cell and 1 small cell patients.

Note on this clonotype: Its antigen remains unknown. A read error may produce the germline difference seen at one junction end.

This sample's RNA came from whole unsorted tissue. Newly diagnosed lung cancer patients had thoracic surgery in China, August–late 2014, without prior chemotherapy. Germline V lookup: CDR1 WSHSY, CDR2 SAAADI. The CDR3 has 15 residues. Study results and caveats: In normal lung, the top 100 clones were significantly more dominant than in tumor. Tumor TCR diversity, when higher, was linked to shorter survival.

The library came from three nested PCR rounds adapted from ARM-PCR protocols. TCRdb passed the multiplex PCR reads through MiXCR, listing each CDR3 protein once. The table lists fewer than 150,000 distinct CDR3 sequences, around 61% of them singletons, with approximately 18% in the top ten. The clonotype originates from a man in his sixties with small cell lung cancer. The source material was lung tumor tissue. The chain recombines TRBV10-2 with TRBJ2-1; D is unclear. CDR3 region: CAISGIGALYNEQFF. The CDR3 nucleotides are TGTGCCATCAGTGGGATTGGCGCGCTGTACAATGAGCAGTTCTTC.